This TCR beta chain is drawn from a study of molecular identifiers for immune sequencing clone quantification (dated by TCRdb to the late 2010s). About the study as a whole: For a replicate experiment, RNA from approximately 20,000 or 100,000 naive CD8 T cells was divided into five aliquots, of which four were sequenced. CD8 T cells were used in a methods study to benchmark molecular-identifier clustering-based TCR repertoire sequencing (MIDCIRS) and TCR RNA copy counting.

Broad study findings and their caveats: Identical TCR molecules sharing a barcode could cause highly expanded clone sizes to be underestimated. Even against a background of 850,000 to 1,000,000 naive CD8 T cells, spiked-in Jurkat TCR RNA amounting to a single cell's worth was reported to be detectable. The naive libraries included spiked-in Jurkat TCR RNA (roughly 9 copies' worth), and this RNA is not part of the donor repertoire. Modeling indicated about 3 TCR RNA copies recovered per cell, compared with roughly 9.7 by digital PCR, which implies a capture efficiency of 25% to 35%. Clones above 20 RNA copies held over 99% of molecules in CMV-specific effector cells but under 1% in naive cells. When barcode sub-clustering was left out, chimeric consensus sequences inflated TCR diversity, with chimeras reaching as high as 47%.

Naive CD8 T cell libraries were made from about 20,000 to 1,000,000 sorted cells using 10%, 30% or 50% of purified RNA. Naive CD8 T cells were FACS-sorted as CD8+CD4-CCR7+CD45RA+ on a BD FACSAria II into RLT Plus buffer. To test detection sensitivity, Jurkat RNA equal to 10 or so TCR copies was added to samples of about 19,000-1,100,000 naive CD8 T cells. CD8 T cells were enriched using RosetteSep CD8+ T Cell Enrichment Cocktail and Ficoll-Paque, and the enriched cells then underwent ACK red cell lysis. This clonotype was observed at least ten times. What antigen it recognizes has not been identified. No much larger clone exists at a distance of one base, and base qualities are not known. The library relied on PCR. This sample was sequenced with an Illumina HiSeq 4000. Bulk TCR libraries were generated as previously described, with the TCR primers listed in Table S5 used. The Qiagen AllPrep DNA/RNA kit was used to purify total RNA. Reads from multiple sequencing runs of the same library were pooled before analysis. Per the authors' processing: Only reads with exact TCR constant sequence were kept, trimmed to 150 nt, and grouped by their 12-nt molecular barcodes. Within each barcode group, reads were sub-clustered at a 15% Levenshtein threshold, and quality-weighted consensus sequences were built per RNA molecule. Non-functional sequences were filtered out, along with any lower-count sequence sitting one edit away from another sequence. Barcode sub-clusters with fewer than 20% of the maximum read count were removed, based on fitting two negative binomial distributions. TCRdb took the public reads, trimmed them with fastp at Q25, ran MiXCR for clone calling and kept in-frame beta chains. Every entry covers one CDR3 protein and lists the most common genes and DNA from its rows. TCRdb, not the authors, supplied the V and J calls. This sample holds around 480,000 distinct CDR3 sequences; about 21% were observed only once. The ten largest clonotypes hold 0.65% to 0.95% of the sample.

V is pared back by 1 base and J by 4 bases, with 10 bases lying between the germline termini. From cysteine to phenylalanine, the CDR3 is 14 amino acids long. Only the CDR3 region is kept as DNA, spanning 42 bases read in frame from base 1. The germline V gene supplies CDR1 MGHRA and CDR2 YSYEKL. This sequence uses TRBV4-1 and TRBJ2-5; the D segment could be TRBD1, given 6 matching bases. Source material: naive CD8+ T cells from blood, with Jurkat cell RNA spiked in. The cell subset or site label, read with the paper, signifies: FACS-sorted CD8+CD4-CCR7+CD45RA+ naive T cells. The sequence was collected from a human donor in good health. Some libraries in this study had Jurkat cell RNA spiked in. The CDR3 protein is CASSQVTGRETQYF. At the DNA level, the sequence is TGCGCCAGCAGCCAAGTAACAGGGCGAGAGACCCAGTACTTC.